The clone carrying this T cell receptor beta chain was detected a few times. The CDR3 covers 13 residues. The germline V gene has CDR1 MNHEY and CDR2 SMNVEV (reference sequence). For the second PCR, which ran for about 6 to 11 cycles, a sample-barcoded 5' primer and a J-beta primer mix were used. TCRdb passed the 5' RACE reads through MiXCR, listing each CDR3 protein once. Counted here are approximately 600,000 distinct CDR3 sequences, approximately 59% occurring once; the ten biggest clones make up around 37%. This record belongs to a study of blood T cells in healthy people across ages. Study background: Capture via template switching afforded approximately one barcoded beta molecule per two T cells.

The study recruited healthy Caucasian donors from Russia who were aged roughly 6 to 95. This sequence joins TRBV27 and TRBJ2-5, with 9 bases that match TRBD1. The J call may be incorrect, as the DNA end agrees better with TRBJ2-7. Source material: blood. This receptor was obtained from a man aged 55 to 70 in good health. Here the CDR3 reads CATVTDRGDEQYF. The CDR3, as DNA: TGTGCCACCGTGACGGACAGGGGTGACGAGCAGTACTTC.